This T cell receptor beta chain was identified during a study of regulatory and conventional T cells in RAG deficiency. The data were produced by immunoSEQ multiplex PCR, yet TCRdb's version contains in-frame clones alone and is incomplete. The table has about 20,000 clones, roughly 90% seen once. This CDR3 contains 17 residues. In germline, CDR1 is MDHEN, CDR2 SYDVKM. Trimming cost V 5 bases and J 5 bases, with 22 bases left between them. Genomic DNA came from blood regulatory T cells gated CD4+ CD25-high CD127-low. A further study also used this sample, focusing on regulatory T cells. That publication notes: Amplification used 52 TRBV primers and 13 TRBJ primers.

This chain connects TRBV28 to TRBJ2-1; D is possibly TRBD1 (6 bases). Material: Tregs sorted from blood. This TCR was recovered from a human donor in good health. CDR3 in DNA: TGTGCCAGCAGTGTGGGGCCCCAGGGGCCGAGGAACAATGAGCAGTTCTTC. It is translated as CASSVGPQGPRNNEQFF.